This TCR beta chain was profiled in a study of post-analysis software for immune sequencing data. The authors incorporated unique molecular identifiers into the TCR beta cDNA libraries. TCRdb independently ran MiXCR on the PCR reads; one entry per CDR3 protein. The sample has roughly 540,000 distinct CDR3 sequences, roughly 34% seen once; the top ten hold less than 6%. Trimming removed 5 bases from V and 7 bases from J, with 15 bases in between. CDR3 length: 15 amino acids. In germline, CDR1 is ENHRY, CDR2 SYGVKD. Overall study findings and caveats: Four or five TRBV segments, including TRBV5-6, TRBV5-1 and TRBV20-1, were more frequent in patients than controls.

Turning to this clonotype: Its antigen is currently unknown.

Sequenced: blood. The sequence came from a girl between 2 and 17 years old with multiple sclerosis. The chain links TRBV10-3 to TRBJ1-6, with D unresolved. The CDR3 spells CAISIAGQNNSPLHF. The CDR3, as DNA: TGTGCCATCAGTATCGCCGGGCAAAACAATTCACCCCTCCACTTT.